One sample yielded the 24 T cell receptor beta chains listed below, sequenced in a study of blood T cell repertoires in COVID-19. The protocol was immunoSEQ multiplex PCR, while the TCRdb copy is restricted to in-frame clones and leaves out a portion. The sample includes about 270,000 clones, about 89% of them seen just once. The material sequenced was peripheral blood. The receptors come from a woman aged 45-65 years with acute or convalescent COVID-19.

The CDR3 DNA sequence: TGTGCCAGCAGCTCAAGACTAGCTGCTGGGGAGACCCAGTACTTC. It encodes CASSSRLAAGETQYF. The chain couples TRBV3-1 (or the pseudogene TRBV3-2) to TRBJ2-5, with 7 nucleotides matching TRBD2. In germline, CDR1 is LGHDT, CDR2 YNNKEL (reference sequence). The CDR3 is made up of 15 amino acids. Losses at the gene ends were 5 bases for V and 5 bases for J; bases not matched to a gene: 11.

The chain links TRBV3-1 (or the pseudogene TRBV3-2) to TRBJ2-7; 7 nucleotides align to TRBD1. V was pared by 4 bases and J by 2 bases, with 2 bases of the junction left unmatched. This CDR3 is 13 amino acids long. Germline V lookup: CDR1 LGHDT, CDR2 YNNKEL (reference sequence). CDR3 nucleotides: TGTGCCAGCAGCCGAGGGACAGCCTACGAGCAGTACTTC. Protein product: CASSRGTAYEQYF.

The sample holds a few counts of this clone. The chain couples TRBV5-1 to TRBJ2-2, with unresolved D. Germline-derived CDR1 and CDR2 are SGHRS and YFSETQ. The CDR3 runs 14 residues. V dropped 4 bases and J dropped 6 bases, with 13 bases sitting between them. This CDR3 is CASSLTGSPGELFF. The CDR3 DNA reads TGCGCCAGCAGCCTAACCGGGTCCCCCGGGGAGCTGTTTTTT.

This clone occurred once. CDR3 in amino acids: CASSQDSRASYEQYF. The CDR3 DNA follows: TGCGCCAGCAGCCAAGATAGCAGGGCTAGCTACGAGCAGTACTTC. V is TRBV4-1 and J is TRBJ2-7; maybe TRBD1 (5 bases). From germline, CDR1 is MGHRA and CDR2 YSYEKL. Trimming removed 0 bases from V and 3 bases from J, with 12 bases in between. The CDR3 is 15 residues long.

V is TRBV27 and J is TRBJ2-5; D is perhaps TRBD2 (6 bases). Germline CDR1 is MNHEY and CDR2 is SMNVEV (reference sequence). CDR3 length: 18 amino acids. V lost 0 bases and J 5 bases, leaving 22 bases between the germline ends. The CDR3 loop is CASSLSKRGTAGWETQYF. The CDR3 DNA follows: TGTGCCAGCAGTTTATCGAAAAGAGGGACCGCGGGGTGGGAGACCCAGTACTTC.

V gene TRBV5-1 combines with J gene TRBJ1-5, with 9 bases matching TRBD1. Germline loops: CDR1 SGHRS, CDR2 YFSETQ. This CDR3 is 15 amino acids long. The junction had 5 bases not matched to a gene; V was cut back by 4 bases and J by 3 bases. The CDR3 reads CASSVTGGNNQPQHF. The CDR3 nucleotides are TGCGCCAGCAGCGTGACAGGGGGAAACAATCAGCCCCAGCATTTT. Together with reference TRBV5-1 and TRBJ1-5, the CDR3 gives the full variable domain: KAGVTQTPRYLIKTRGQQVTLSCSPISGHRSVSWYQQTPGQGLQFLFEYFSETQRNKGNFPGRFSGRQFSNSRSEMNVSTLELGDSALYLCASSVTGGNNQPQHFGDGTRLSIL.

The chain uses TRBV30 and TRBJ2-7, with 7 positions matching TRBD2. Trimming cost V 0 bases and J 3 bases; bases outside gene matches: 5. The germline CDR1 and CDR2 sequences are GTSNPN and SVGIG (reference sequence). There are 14 residues in the CDR3. The CDR3 nucleotides are TGTGCCTGGAGTGTACCGGGAGGTGGCTACGAGCAGTACTTC. This encodes CAWSVPGGGYEQYF. The full variable domain, rest sourced from reference TRBV30 and TRBJ2-7, is SQTIHQWPATLVQPVGSPLSLECTVEGTSNPNLYWYRQAAGRGLQLLFYSVGIGQISSEVPQNLSASRPQDRQFILSSKKLLLSDSGFYLCAWSVPGGGYEQYFGPGTRLTVT.

The chain has TRBV4-3 and TRBJ1-2; 9 bases are shared with TRBD1. V gave up 0 bases and J gave up 8 bases; unmatched junction bases: 7. CDR3 length: 15 residues. The germline V gene has CDR1 LGHNA and CDR2 YSLEER. CDR3 in amino acids: CASSQERDRVGGYTF. The CDR3 DNA reads as TGCGCCAGCAGCCAAGAGAGGGACAGGGTCGGCGGCTACACCTTC.

The V and J genes are TRBV27 and TRBJ2-5, with TRBD2 matching 10 bases. The CDR3 sequence is 16 residues long. V trimming: 4 bases; J trimming: 5 bases; junction bases outside the gene matches: 10. Germline CDR1 is MNHEY and CDR2 is SMNVEV (reference sequence). CDR3 bases: TGTGCCAGCAGTTCCCTAGCGGGAGACCTCGGCGAGACCCAGTACTTC. Translation: CASSSLAGDLGETQYF.

This sequence joins TRBV28 and TRBJ2-2; D possibly corresponds to TRBD1 (6 bases). The CDR3 contains 15 residues. The germline V gene encodes CDR1 MDHEN and CDR2 SYDVKM. Trimming stripped 6 bases from V and 8 bases from J, with 19 bases between. CDR3 in amino acids: CASSPRGEPGGELFF. DNA of the CDR3: TGTGCCAGCAGCCCCAGGGGTGAGCCAGGTGGGGAGCTGTTTTTT.

This chain joins TRBV6-5 and TRBJ1-2; the D gene is possibly TRBD1 (5 bases). CDR1 is MNHEY, CDR2 SVGAGI, per germline. V gave up 6 bases and J gave up 7 bases, with 18 bases separating them. The CDR3 has 14 amino acids. CDR3 residues: CASSSSGGHTGYTF. CDR3 nucleotides: TGTGCCAGCAGCTCTTCCGGGGGTCATACTGGCTACACCTTC.

V gene TRBV7-2 combines with J gene TRBJ2-1; 8 bases are a match to TRBD2. Germline V gene data show CDR1 as SGHTA and CDR2 as FQGNSA. The length of the CDR3 is 16 residues. Unmatched junction bases numbered 14, after V lost 4 bases and J lost 9 bases. As DNA, the CDR3 is TGTGCCAGCAGCTCTATAGCGGGGAAGAGTGGCAGTGAGCAGTTCTTC. It codes for CASSSIAGKSGSEQFF.

This clone is a singleton in its sample. V and J are TRBV18 and TRBJ1-1, with D hard to call. Trimming took 0 bases from V and 1 from J, leaving 9 bases between them. Germline CDR1 is KGHSH and CDR2 is LQKENI. This CDR3 spans 15 amino acids. CDR3 region: CASSPPARQNTEAFF. The CDR3 DNA sequence: TGTGCCAGCTCACCACCAGCCAGGCAGAACACTGAAGCTTTCTTT.

The chain combines TRBV5-4 with TRBJ2-1, with TRBD2 matching over 8 bases. V lost 1 base, J lost 4 bases, and 1 base stayed unmatched. The CDR3 is 14 amino acids. Germline values: CDR1 SGHNT, CDR2 YYREEE (reference sequence). The CDR3 DNA follows: TGTGCCAGCAGCTTGCCTAGCGGGTACAATGAGCAGTTCTTC. As protein: CASSLPSGYNEQFF.

J is TRBJ2-3 and V is TRBV9, with 8 bases identical to TRBD2. V was pared by 5 bases and J by 3 bases, with 5 bases of the junction left unmatched. Germline CDR1 SGDLS, CDR2 YYNGEE. The CDR3 sequence is 14 residues long. In DNA form, the CDR3 reads TGTGCCAGCAGTCTGACGGGGGGGACAGATACGCAGTATTTT. Translation gives CASSLTGGTDTQYF.

As concerns this clone: Distinct nucleotide sequences in the sample also encode this CDR3. This CDR3 reads CASSLRQGHQPQHF. Here the CDR3 DNA reads TGTGCCAGCAGTTTAAGGCAGGGGCATCAGCCCCAGCATTTT. The rearrangement uses TRBV28 and TRBJ1-5; maybe TRBD1 (6 bases). The V gene's germline CDR1 is MDHEN and CDR2 SYDVKM. The CDR3 runs to 14 residues. Trimming cost V 2 bases and J 5 bases, with 10 bases left between them.

This clone appeared once. The chain combines TRBV9 with TRBJ2-1; D might be TRBD2 (6 bases). V lost 3 bases and J 2 bases, leaving 24 bases between the germline ends. Germline V lookup: CDR1 SGDLS, CDR2 YYNGEE. The CDR3 runs 19 residues. The CDR3 sequence: CASSDDRKGTQRAYNEQFF. CDR3 bases: TGTGCCAGCAGCGACGACCGTAAGGGGACTCAGAGGGCCTACAATGAGCAGTTCTTC.

This chain uses TRBV5-1 with TRBJ1-2; D is possibly TRBD1 (6 bases). This CDR3 contains 15 residues. Germline values: CDR1 SGHRS, CDR2 YFSETQ. The V end was cut by 2 bases, the J end by 4 bases, with 15 bases between. CDR3: CASSFPPGVIYGYTF. The DNA of the CDR3 is TGCGCCAGCAGCTTTCCCCCAGGGGTTATCTATGGCTACACCTTC.

This chain joins TRBV6-2 or TRBV6-3 and TRBJ1-2, with D possibly being TRBD1 (6 bases). CDR3 length equals 15 residues. Trimming pared 0 bases from V and 3 bases from J, leaving 11 bases between. The V gene's germline CDR1 is MNHEY and CDR2 SVGEGT. Here the CDR3 DNA reads TGTGCCAGCAGTTACTCGCAGGGGCAGGACTATGGCTACACCTTC. Translated, it gives CASSYSQGQDYGYTF.

This clone was seen a single time. The rearrangement joins TRBV28 to TRBJ1-2, with 8 bases lining up with TRBD1. Trimming at V came to 6 bases and at J to 3 bases, leaving 9 bases not matched to a gene. The germline CDR1 and CDR2 sequences are MDHEN and SYDVKM. The CDR3 is made up of 15 amino acids. CDR3 residues: CASSPRTGWDYGYTF. For the CDR3, the DNA is TGTGCCAGCAGCCCCCGGACAGGGTGGGACTATGGCTACACCTTC.

J is TRBJ2-1 and V is TRBV11-2; 9 bases map to TRBD1. V lost 1 base to trimming and J lost 9 bases; unmatched junction nucleotides: 10. The CDR3 runs to 16 residues. The germline gives CDR1 SGHAT, CDR2 FQNNGV. The CDR3 bases are TGTGCCAGCAGCTTAGGCTGGGGACAGGGAGGGAGTGAGCAGTTCTTC. Translation gives CASSLGWGQGGSEQFF.

The rearrangement uses TRBV18 and TRBJ2-5; D is unclear. This CDR3 spans 15 amino acids. Germline V gives CDR1 KGHSH, CDR2 LQKENI. With 0 bases removed from V and 5 bases from J, the gap between germline ends came to 13 bases. The CDR3 sequence: CASSPPGMGKETQYF. CDR3 nucleotides: TGTGCCAGCTCACCACCGGGTATGGGCAAGGAGACCCAGTACTTC.

This clone has just one count. The chain couples TRBV7-9 to TRBJ2-5; 14 bases match TRBD2. The CDR3 runs to 16 residues. The germline CDR1 and CDR2 sequences are SEHNR and FQNEAQ (reference sequence). Trimming took 5 bases from V and 5 from J; bases not matched to a gene: 7. CDR3 in DNA: TGTGCCAGCAGCCCCAGACTAGCGGGAGGGCGCGAGACCCAGTACTTC. It translates to CASSPRLAGGRETQYF. Filled out from reference TRBV7-9 and TRBJ2-5, the complete variable domain reads DTGVSQNPRHKITKRGQNVTFRCDPISEHNRLYWYRQTLGQGPEFLTYFQNEAQLEKSRLLSDRFSAERPKGSFSTLEIQRTEQGDSAMYLCASSPRLAGGRETQYFGPGTRLLVL.

The chain links TRBV5-6 to TRBJ1-6; 7 bases match TRBD1. This CDR3 comprises 16 residues. CDR1 is SGHDT and CDR2 is YYEEEE in the germline V gene. The ends lost 4 bases at V and 7 bases at J; junction bases unmatched: 11. This CDR3 is CASSRLTGKRNSPLHF. CDR3 nucleotide sequence: TGTGCCAGCAGCCGATTGACAGGGAAGAGGAATTCACCCCTCCACTTT.